This TCR beta chain emerged from a study of PD-L1 blockade in urothelial cancer. Study summary: The number of prior chemotherapy regimens per patient was 0 to 3.

The time point is: pretreatment peripheral blood. Germline V lookup: CDR1 SGHNT, CDR2 YYREEE (reference sequence). This CDR3 has 16 amino acids. V lost 3 bases, J lost 5 bases, and 12 bases stayed unmatched. Every PCR received spiked-in synthetic TCR analog templates. Here immunoSEQ multiplex PCR was the method, and the copy in TCRdb shows in-frame clones only, minus some. The repertoire includes about 63,000 clones, 81% of them detected once, and around 5.7% sits in the top ten. Material: PBMCs, obtained around atezolizumab (anti-PD-L1) treatment. The TCR comes from a man between 70 and 80 years old with urothelial cancer. The chain has TRBV5-4 and TRBJ1-1, with 8 bases aligning to TRBD1. CDR3 protein: CASSSVMGQVGTEAFF. CDR3 in DNA: TGTGCCAGCAGCTCGGTTATGGGACAGGTTGGGACTGAAGCTTTCTTT.